This T cell receptor beta chain was observed in a study of T-cell reconstitution after alpha-beta-depleted transplantation in children. Overall study findings and caveats: At the one-year point after transplant, T-cell counts and TCRbeta diversity were found to come mostly from T cells that had been newly produced.

The CDR3 sequence is 16 residues long. Germline CDR1 and CDR2: MNHNS and SASEGT. V lost 6 bases, J lost 4 bases, and 18 bases lay in between. Unique molecular identifiers tagged the TCRbeta library. TCRdb reanalysed the PCR reads using MiXCR and keeps one entry per CDR3 protein. The sample carries about 830,000 distinct CDR3 sequences, roughly 15% recorded once. Ten or more counts support this clonotype. Its cognate antigen is unknown. This chain links TRBV6-1 with TRBJ1-4, with D possibly matching TRBD1 (6 bases). Sequenced here: PBMCs, mostly from graft donor cells, sampled 360 days after TCRalphabeta/CD19-depleted stem cell transplant. This sequence was found in a male patient between 5 and 17 years old who had a stem cell transplant for acute lymphoblastic leukemia, so the T cells may come from the graft donor. CDR3 DNA: TGTGCCAGCAGATCGACAGGCTCGCCGGATAATGAAAAACTGTTTTTT. Protein: CASRSTGSPDNEKLFF.